This entry describes one T cell receptor (beta chain). The antigen remains unidentified. These data are taken from a study of T-cell memory formation after mild COVID-19. Findings of the study overall: While clones contracting from day 15 to 85 were balanced between CD4 and CD8, later expanders leaned CD4+.

A single record per CDR3 protein comes from TCRdb applying MiXCR to the 5' RACE reads. The sample comprises about 560,000 distinct CDR3 sequences, less than 25% of which are singletons, and about 8.4% rests with the top ten. The CDR3 consists of 15 residues. V was shortened by 1 base and J by 4 bases, with 11 bases between the two germline ends. CDR1 and CDR2 (germline): MGHRA, YSYEKL. The clonotype comes from an adult woman who had mild COVID-19 (a few samples of this study predate the infection). Cell type and time point are not known. The material sequenced was PBMCs or a T cell subset sorted from them (not recorded which). The V call is TRBV4-1, the J call TRBJ1-3; no reliable D call. CDR3 sequence (DNA): TGCGCCAGCAGCCAAGTCCATCTGGGCGGAAACACCATATATTTT. This translates into CASSQVHLGGNTIYF.